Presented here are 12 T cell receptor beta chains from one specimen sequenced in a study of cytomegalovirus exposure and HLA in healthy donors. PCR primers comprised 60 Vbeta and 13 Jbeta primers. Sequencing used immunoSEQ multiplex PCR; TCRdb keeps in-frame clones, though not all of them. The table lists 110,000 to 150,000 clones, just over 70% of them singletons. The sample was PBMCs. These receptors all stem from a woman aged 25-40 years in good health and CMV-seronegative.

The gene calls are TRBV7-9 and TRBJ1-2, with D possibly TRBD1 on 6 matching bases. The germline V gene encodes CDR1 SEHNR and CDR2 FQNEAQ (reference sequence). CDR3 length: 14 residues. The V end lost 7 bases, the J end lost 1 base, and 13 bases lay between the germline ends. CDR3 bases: TGTGCCAGCACATATTCACAGGGTAACTATGGCTACACCTTC. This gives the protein CASTYSQGNYGYTF.

The CDR3 nucleotides read TGCGCCAGCAGCTTCGGCCTAGCGGACTACAATGAGCAGTTCTTC. Its protein product is CASSFGLADYNEQFF. The chain links TRBV5-1 to TRBJ2-1; 7 nucleotides line up with TRBD2. The germline gives CDR1 SGHRS, CDR2 YFSETQ. V shed 2 bases and J 3 bases; nucleotides not matched to a gene: 5. The CDR3 length is 15 residues. The full variable domain, its missing parts supplied by reference TRBV5-1 and TRBJ2-1, is KAGVTQTPRYLIKTRGQQVTLSCSPISGHRSVSWYQQTPGQGLQFLFEYFSETQRNKGNFPGRFSGRQFSNSRSEMNVSTLELGDSALYLCASSFGLADYNEQFFGPGTRLTVL.

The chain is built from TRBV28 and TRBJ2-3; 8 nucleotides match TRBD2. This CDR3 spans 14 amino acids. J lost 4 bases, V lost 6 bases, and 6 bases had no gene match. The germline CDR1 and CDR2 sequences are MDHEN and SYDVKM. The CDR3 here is CASRTGGDADTQYF. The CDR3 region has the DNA TGTGCCAGCAGGACGGGGGGGGACGCAGATACGCAGTATTTT.

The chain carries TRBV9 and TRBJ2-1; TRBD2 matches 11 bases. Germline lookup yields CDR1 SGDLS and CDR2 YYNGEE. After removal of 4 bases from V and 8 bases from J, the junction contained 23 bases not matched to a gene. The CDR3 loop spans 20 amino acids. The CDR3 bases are TGTGCCAGCAGCCGCATTCAGACAGGGTTTACTAGCGGGAGTAAGGATGAGCAGTTCTTC. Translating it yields CASSRIQTGFTSGSKDEQFF. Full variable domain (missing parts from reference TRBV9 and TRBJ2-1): DSGVTQTPKHLITATGQRVTLRCSPRSGDLSVYWYQQSLDQGLQFLIQYYNGEERAKGNILERFSAQQFPDLHSELNLSSLELGDSALYFCASSRIQTGFTSGSKDEQFFGPGTRLTVL.

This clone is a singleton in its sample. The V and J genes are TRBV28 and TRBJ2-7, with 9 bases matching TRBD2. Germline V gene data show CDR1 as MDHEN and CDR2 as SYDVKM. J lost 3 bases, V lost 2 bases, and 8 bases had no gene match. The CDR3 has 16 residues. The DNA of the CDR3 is TGTGCCAGCAGTTTACAGGGCGGGAGGGCTGGCTACGAGCAGTACTTC. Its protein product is CASSLQGGRAGYEQYF.

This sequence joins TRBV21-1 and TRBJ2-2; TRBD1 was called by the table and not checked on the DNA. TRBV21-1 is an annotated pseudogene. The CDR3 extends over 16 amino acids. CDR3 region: CASSHWDRGQDGELFF. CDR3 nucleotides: TGTGCCAGCAGCCACTGGGACAGGGGGCAAGACGGGGAGCTGTTTTTT.

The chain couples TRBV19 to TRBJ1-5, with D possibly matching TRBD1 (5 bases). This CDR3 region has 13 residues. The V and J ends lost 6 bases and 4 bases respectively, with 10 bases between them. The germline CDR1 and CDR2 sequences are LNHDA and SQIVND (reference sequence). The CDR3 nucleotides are TGTGCCAGTAGCCCGACAGCAAATCAGCCCCAGCATTTT. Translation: CASSPTANQPQHF.

CDR3 coding DNA: TGTGCCAGTGCCCAGACTAGCGGAGTCACAGATACGCAGTATTTT. Its protein is CASAQTSGVTDTQYF. V gene TRBV19 combines with J gene TRBJ2-3, with 9 bases matching TRBD2. The ends lost 8 bases at V and 2 bases at J; junction bases unmatched: 8. CDR1 and CDR2 from the germline V gene are LNHDA and SQIVND (reference sequence). This CDR3 has 15 residues. Full variable domain (missing parts from reference TRBV19 and TRBJ2-3): DGGITQSPKYLFRKEGQNVTLSCEQNLNHDAMYWYRQDPGQGLRLIYYSQIVNDFQKGDIAEGYSVSREKKESFPLTVTSAQKNPTAFYLCASAQTSGVTDTQYFGPGTRLTVL.

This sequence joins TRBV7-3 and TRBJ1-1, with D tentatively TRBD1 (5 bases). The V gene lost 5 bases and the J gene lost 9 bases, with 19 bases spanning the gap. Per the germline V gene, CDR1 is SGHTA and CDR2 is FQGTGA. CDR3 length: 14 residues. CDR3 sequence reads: CASSMTAINPKAFF. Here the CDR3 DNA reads TGTGCCAGCAGCATGACAGCCATCAACCCTAAAGCTTTCTTT.

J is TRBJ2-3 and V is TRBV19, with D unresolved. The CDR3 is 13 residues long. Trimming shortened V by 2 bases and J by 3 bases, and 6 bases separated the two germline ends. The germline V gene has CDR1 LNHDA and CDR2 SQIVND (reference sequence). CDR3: CASSIPGTDTQYF. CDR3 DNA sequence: TGTGCCAGTAGTATACCCGGGACAGATACGCAGTATTTT.

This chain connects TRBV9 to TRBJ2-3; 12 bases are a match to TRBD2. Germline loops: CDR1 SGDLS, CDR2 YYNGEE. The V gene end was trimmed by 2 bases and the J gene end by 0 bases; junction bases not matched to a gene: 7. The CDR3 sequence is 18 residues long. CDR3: CASSVGLAGSTSTDTQYF. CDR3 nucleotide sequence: TGTGCCAGCAGCGTCGGACTAGCGGGAAGTACTAGCACAGATACGCAGTATTTT.

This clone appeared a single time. CDR3 DNA sequence: TGTGCCAGCAGTGACTCGAGGGGACAGGGATCAGATACGCAGTATTTT. Translation: CASSDSRGQGSDTQYF. The chain links TRBV6-4 to TRBJ2-3, with 9 bases aligning to TRBD1. Germline V gives CDR1 MRHNA, CDR2 SNTAGT. V dropped 0 bases and J dropped 4; count of bases not matched to a gene: 5. The CDR3 length is 16 residues.